This entry describes one T cell receptor (beta chain). This sample is part of a study of blood T cell repertoires in COVID-19. As for the study in general: COVID-19 samples from acute and convalescent phases originated in the United States, Italy and Spain.

This table comes from immunoSEQ multiplex PCR, and its TCRdb copy is limited to in-frame clones, with some not included. The data show 200,000 to 250,000 clones, around 82% seen once. This CDR3 has 13 amino acids. The germline V gene has CDR1 WSHSY and CDR2 SAAADI. The ends were cut back, 5 bases at V and 8 bases at J, with 10 bases in the middle. This sequence was found in a woman older than 75 with active or convalescent COVID-19. The chain uses TRBV10-2 and TRBJ1-6; no clear D gene. Material: peripheral blood. Here the CDR3 DNA reads TGCGCCAGCAGTATGTATTCTGATTCACCCCTCCACTTT. It is translated as CASSMYSDSPLHF.